This T cell receptor (beta chain) was recovered during a study of long-term antiretroviral therapy in people with HIV. Regarding the study as a whole: In the period from about 2003 to 2017, blood was collected, possibly under older ART regimens.

The assay used was immunoSEQ (version v3.0), run at survey level. The protocol was immunoSEQ multiplex PCR, while the TCRdb copy is restricted to in-frame clones and leaves out a portion. The sample includes about 26,000 clones, roughly nine tenths of them seen just once. V dropped 1 base and J dropped 6 bases, with 7 bases sitting between them. CDR3 length equals 12 residues. In germline, CDR1 is SEHNR, CDR2 FQNEAQ (reference sequence). On this clone: Its antigen is not known.

The sequenced sample was unsorted PBMCs, obtained roughly 2.7 years after starting antiretroviral therapy. This TCR derives from a middle-aged man with HIV. The rearrangement links TRBV7-9 to TRBJ2-7; D unclear. The CDR3 DNA follows: TGTGCCAGCAGCTTAGGAAGCTCCGAGCAGTACTTC. This gives the protein CASSLGSSEQYF. The whole variable domain, remainder taken from reference TRBV7-9 and TRBJ2-7, is DTGVSQNPRHKITKRGQNVTFRCDPISEHNRLYWYRQTLGQGPEFLTYFQNEAQLEKSRLLSDRFSAERPKGSFSTLEIQRTEQGDSAMYLCASSLGSSEQYFGPGTRLTVT.